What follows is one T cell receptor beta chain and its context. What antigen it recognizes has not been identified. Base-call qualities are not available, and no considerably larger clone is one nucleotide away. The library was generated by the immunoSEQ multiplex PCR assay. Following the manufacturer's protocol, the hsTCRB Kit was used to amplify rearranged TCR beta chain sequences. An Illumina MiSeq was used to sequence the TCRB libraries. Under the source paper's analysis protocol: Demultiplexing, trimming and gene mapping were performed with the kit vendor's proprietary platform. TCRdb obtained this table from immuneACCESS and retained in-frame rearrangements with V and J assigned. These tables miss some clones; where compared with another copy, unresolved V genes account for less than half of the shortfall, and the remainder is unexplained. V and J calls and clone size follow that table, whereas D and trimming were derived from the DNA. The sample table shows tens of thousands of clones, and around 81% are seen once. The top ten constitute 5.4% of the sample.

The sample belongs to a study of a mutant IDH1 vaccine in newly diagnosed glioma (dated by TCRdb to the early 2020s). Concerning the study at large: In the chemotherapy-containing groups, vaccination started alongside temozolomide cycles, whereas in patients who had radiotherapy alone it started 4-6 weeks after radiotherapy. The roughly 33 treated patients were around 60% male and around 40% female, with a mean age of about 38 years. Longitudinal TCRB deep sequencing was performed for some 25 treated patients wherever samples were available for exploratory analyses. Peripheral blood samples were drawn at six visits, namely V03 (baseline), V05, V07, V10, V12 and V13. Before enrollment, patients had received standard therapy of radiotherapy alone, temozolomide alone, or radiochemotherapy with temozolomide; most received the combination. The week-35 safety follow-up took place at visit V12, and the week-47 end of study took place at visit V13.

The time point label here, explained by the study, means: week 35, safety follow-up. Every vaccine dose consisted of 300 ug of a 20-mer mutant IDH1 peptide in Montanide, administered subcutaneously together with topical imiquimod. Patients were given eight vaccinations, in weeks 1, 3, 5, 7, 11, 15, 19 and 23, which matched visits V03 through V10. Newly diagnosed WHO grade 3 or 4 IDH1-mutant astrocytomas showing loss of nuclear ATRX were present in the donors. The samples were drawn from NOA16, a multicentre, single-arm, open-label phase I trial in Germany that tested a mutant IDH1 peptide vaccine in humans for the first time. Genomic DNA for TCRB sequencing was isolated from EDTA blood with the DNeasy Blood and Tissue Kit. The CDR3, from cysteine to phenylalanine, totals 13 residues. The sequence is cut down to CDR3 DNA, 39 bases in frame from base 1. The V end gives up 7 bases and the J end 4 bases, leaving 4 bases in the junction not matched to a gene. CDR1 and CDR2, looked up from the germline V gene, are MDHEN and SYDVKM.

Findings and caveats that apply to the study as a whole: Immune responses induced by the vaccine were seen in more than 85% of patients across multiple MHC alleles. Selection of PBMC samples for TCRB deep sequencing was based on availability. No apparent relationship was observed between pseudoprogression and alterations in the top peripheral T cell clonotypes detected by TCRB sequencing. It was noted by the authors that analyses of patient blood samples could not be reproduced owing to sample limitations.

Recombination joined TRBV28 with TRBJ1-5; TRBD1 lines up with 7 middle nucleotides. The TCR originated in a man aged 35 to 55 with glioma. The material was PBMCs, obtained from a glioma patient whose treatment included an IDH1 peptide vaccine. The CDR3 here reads CASMEGANQPQHF. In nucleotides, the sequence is TGTGCCAGCATGGAGGGGGCTAATCAGCCCCAGCATTTT.